One sample yielded the 5 T cell receptor beta chains listed below, sequenced in a study of spatial heterogeneity in lung cancer. Findings and caveats of the study: It was found that expanded intratumoral alpha and beta TCR counts tracked tumor mutation counts.

What these receptors recognize is not known. TCRdb ran MiXCR on the 5' RACE reads and lists one entry per CDR3 protein. This sample yields 5,100 or so distinct CDR3 sequences, of which just under 4% are seen a single time; roughly a quarter belongs to the top ten. Specified time point: sample taken at primary tumor resection. The sequencing here drew on lung tumor tissue, taken at surgery. These receptors all come from a female donor with early-stage non-small cell lung cancer.

This clonotype has just a few counts. An end of the junction does not agree with germline; a read error may underlie this. This chain links TRBV10-3 with TRBJ1-5, with unresolved D. Germline V lookup: CDR1 ENHRY, CDR2 SYGVKD. The CDR3 spans 13 residues. The CDR3 DNA is TGTGCCATCCGTGACGGGTTGGAGCAGCCCCAGCATTTT. It translates to CAIRDGLEQPQHF.

This clonotype is large (0.1 to 1%) by share. The V gene is TRBV7-9, the J gene TRBJ2-5; D unclear. Germline V CDR1 and CDR2: SEHNR, FQNEAQ (reference sequence). The CDR3 is 13 amino acids. The V end was cut by 3 bases, the J end by 5 bases, with 10 bases between. CDR3 in amino acids: CASSLEISETQYF. CDR3 sequence (DNA): TGTGCCAGCAGCTTGGAAATAAGTGAGACCCAGTACTTC.

This clonotype is medium-sized (0.01 to 0.1%) by share. This chain links TRBV9 with TRBJ2-5; D might be TRBD2 (5 bases). The CDR3 extends over 13 amino acids. V was pared by 2 bases and J by 5 bases, with 10 bases between. Germline lookup yields CDR1 SGDLS and CDR2 YYNGEE. The CDR3 protein is CASSVDSLETQYF. CDR3 nucleotides: TGTGCCAGCAGCGTGGACTCCTTGGAGACCCAGTACTTC.

There are many counts of this clonotype. A much bigger clone sits one base away, suggesting this may be a read error. The chain couples TRBV2 to TRBJ1-5; 7 bases agree with TRBD1. CDR1 and CDR2 from the germline V gene are SNHLY and FYNNEI. J was trimmed by 13 bases and V by 7 bases; bases with no gene match: 13. This CDR3 comprises 13 residues. CDR3 region: CASTGSRDSYQHF. The DNA for the CDR3 is TGTGCCAGCACTGGAAGTCGGGACAGCTATCAGCATTTT.

This clonotype is medium-sized. V is TRBV7-2 and J is TRBJ2-2; D call uncertain. There are 14 residues in the CDR3. V was shortened by 5 bases and J by 1 base, with 8 bases between the two germline ends. From germline, CDR1 is SGHTA and CDR2 FQGNSA. The CDR3 spells CASSPDLNTGELFF. The CDR3 DNA sequence: TGTGCCAGCAGCCCGGACCTGAACACCGGGGAGCTGTTTTTT.